A selection of T cell receptor beta chains follows, all from one sample in a study of Graves' ophthalmopathy and Graves' hyperthyroidism. TCRdb reprocessed the multiplex PCR reads via MiXCR and lists one record per CDR3 protein. This table holds 350,000 to 450,000 distinct CDR3 sequences, roughly 18% found once. The source material was peripheral blood. The source of these receptors is a woman between 18 and 29 years old with Graves' ophthalmopathy. CDR3s include the opening cysteine and the closing phenylalanine or tryptophan. D genes are given only for firm matches. Clone size is shown for a subset of rows, as once, few, many or a class of expanded clone.

CDR3nt | CDR3aa | abundance | v_gene | d_gene | j_gene
TGTGCCAGCAGCAGAATTAGGACAGGAACGAACACCGGGGAGCTGTTTTTT | CASSRIRTGTNTGELFF | many | TRBV25-1 | TRBD1 | TRBJ2-2
TGTGCCAGCAGCCAGTGGTCCCAGGGAACTACTGAAGCTTTCTTT | CASSQWSQGTTEAFF | - | TRBV3-1 | - | TRBJ1-1
TGTGCCAGCAGTTACTCAGGGGAGGTGGGAAACACCATATATTTT | CASSYSGEVGNTIYF | once | TRBV6-5 | - | TRBJ1-3
TGTGCCAGCAGTTTATTTCCTAGCGGGTCCACCGGGGAGCTGTTTTTT | CASSLFPSGSTGELFF | many | TRBV28 | TRBD2 | TRBJ2-2
TGTGCCAGCAGCCACCGGGACAGGGGGGACGAGCAGTACTTC | CASSHRDRGDEQYF | many | TRBV11-1 | TRBD1 | TRBJ2-7
TGTGCCAGCAGCTTCGTCCAGGGAGGCGAGCAGTACTTC | CASSFVQGGEQYF | many | TRBV7-9 | - | TRBJ2-7
TGTGCCAGCAGGCCCGGGACAGGGGGCTCCTACGAGCAGTACTTC | CASRPGTGGSYEQYF | many | TRBV6-2/TRBV6-3 | TRBD1 | TRBJ2-7
TGTGCCAGCTCACCAGGTCAGGCCCAACCGGGAGCTTTCTTT | CASSPGQAQPGAFF | once | TRBV18 | - | TRBJ1-1
TGTGCCAGCAGTCCACGACAGGGAAACTACGAGCAGTACTTC | CASSPRQGNYEQYF | many | TRBV6-5 | TRBD1 | TRBJ2-7
TGCAGCTCTCGGAAAAGGGGGCGGTCCGACACTGAAGCTTTCTTT | CSSRKRGRSDTEAFF | few | TRBV29-1 | TRBD1 | TRBJ1-1
TGTGCCAGCAGCTTAGTGCATGGGACTGGGGCCAACGTCCTGACTTTC | CASSLVHGTGANVLTF | many | TRBV7-2 | - | TRBJ2-6
TGTGCCAGCAGTTATGAAGTGGGGACTGAAGCTTTCTTT | CASSYEVGTEAFF | - | TRBV6-2/TRBV6-3 | - | TRBJ1-1
TGTGCCAGCAGCTCCGTGGGGGGACAGGTGGGGGTGACCCAGTACTTC | CASSSVGGQVGVTQYF | many | TRBV7-2 | TRBD1 | TRBJ2-5
TGCAGTGCAGACCCACAGGGTTATGGCTACACCTTC | CSADPQGYGYTF | - | TRBV20-1 | - | TRBJ1-2
TGTGCCAGCAGCTTCCCAGGGGATTTGGAGACCCAGTACTTC | CASSFPGDLETQYF | many | TRBV11-1 | - | TRBJ2-5
TGTGCCAGCAGTTTAGTAGAAGGGATGGGCTACACCTTC | CASSLVEGMGYTF | many | TRBV12-3/TRBV12-4 | - | TRBJ1-2
TGTGCCAGCAATAGAGAACGGCTGAACACTGAAGCTTTCTTT | CASNRERLNTEAFF | many | TRBV6-5 | - | TRBJ1-1
TGCAGTGCTAGAGTAGCACAGGGGGCGGGAGGCTACACCTTC | CSARVAQGAGGYTF | many | TRBV20-1 | TRBD1 | TRBJ1-2
TGTGCCAGCAGCCCCCCCTTAGGGGGGCATTTCGACGAGCAGTACTTC | CASSPPLGGHFDEQYF | - | TRBV13 | - | TRBJ2-7
TGTGCCAGCAGCCCTCTGAGGGGTAACTATGGCTACACCTTC | CASSPLRGNYGYTF | many | TRBV11-2 | - | TRBJ1-2
TGTGCCAGCAGCTGGGGAACGAACACTGAAGCTTTCTTT | CASSWGTNTEAFF | many | TRBV11-2 | - | TRBJ1-1
TGTGCCAGCAGCACTCCCCTCTCTCTGGTGTTGGTAAACACTGAAGCTTTCTTT | CASSTPLSLVLVNTEAFF | many | TRBV6-2/TRBV6-3 | - | TRBJ1-1
TGTGCCAGCACCCGAGAAGGCTGGGCAGACGGGGAGCTGTTTTTT | CASTREGWADGELFF | many | TRBV7-2 | - | TRBJ2-2
TGTGCCAGCAGCTTTTTACGGGCCTCTGGAAACACCATATATTTT | CASSFLRASGNTIYF | many | TRBV7-9 | - | TRBJ1-3
TGTGCCAGCAGCTTATCGGCAGGGCTTTCCTACGAGCAGTACTTC | CASSLSAGLSYEQYF | many | TRBV7-2 | - | TRBJ2-7
TGTGCCAGCAGTTTATGGAAAGGGCCTCACGGAGGACCCCAGCATTTT | CASSLWKGPHGGPQHF | many | TRBV27 | - | TRBJ1-5
TGTGCCAGCAGCTTAGTGGTACAGGGGGCTTCTGGCTACACCTTC | CASSLVVQGASGYTF | once | TRBV7-2 | TRBD1 | TRBJ1-2
TGTGCCAGCAGTGAATCAATAGGTCGCTACACCTTC | CASSESIGRYTF | many | TRBV25-1 | - | TRBJ1-2
TGTGCCAGCAGTTCCCATGGGGACAGGGCATACGAGCAGTACTTC | CASSSHGDRAYEQYF | - | TRBV6-2/TRBV6-3 | TRBD1 | TRBJ2-7
TGTGCCAGTAGTACGACCCTCTCTGGGGCCAACGTCCTGACTTTC | CASSTTLSGANVLTF | many | TRBV19 | - | TRBJ2-6
TGCAGCGGGAAGGGATGGGGGTTGAAGACCCAGTACTTC | CSGKGWGLKTQYF | many | TRBV29-1 | - | TRBJ2-5
TGTGCCAGCAGTTACGGACAGGGGGTGAGGACTGAAGCTTTCTTT | CASSYGQGVRTEAFF | once | TRBV6-5 | TRBD1 | TRBJ1-1
TGCGCCAGCAGCTCACTTTTAGCGGGGGGGCCGCTGGAGACCCAGTACTTC | CASSSLLAGGPLETQYF | many | TRBV5-1 | TRBD2 | TRBJ2-5
TGTGCCAGCTCACCTCCTACAGGGACCTTCCAAGAGACCCAGTACTTC | CASSPPTGTFQETQYF | - | TRBV6-1 | - | TRBJ2-5
TGTGCCAGCAGCCACACACAGGGGACGGTAGGGCCGAACACTGAAGCTTTCTTT | CASSHTQGTVGPNTEAFF | many | TRBV4-2 | TRBD1 | TRBJ1-1
TGTGCCAGCGGGACTGGACTGGACTACACCTTC | CASGTGLDYTF | - | TRBV6-1 | - | TRBJ1-2
TGTGCCAGCAGAAGGACAGGGCCGGTGGAGACCCAGTACTTC | CASRRTGPVETQYF | many | TRBV6-1 | TRBD1 | TRBJ2-5
TGTGCCAGCAGCCTCTCCAGCGGGAGCAGCGGTTACGAGCAGTACTTC | CASSLSSGSSGYEQYF | many | TRBV7-9 | TRBD2 | TRBJ2-7
TGTGCCAGCAGGTCTACAGGGGTTTCTTGGGAGCAGTACTTC | CASRSTGVSWEQYF | - | TRBV28 | TRBD1 | TRBJ2-7
TGTGCCAGCAGTCCCCGGGACAACTTTGGCGGCTACACCTTC | CASSPRDNFGGYTF | many | TRBV12-3/TRBV12-4 | - | TRBJ1-2